Presented here are 8 T cell receptor beta chains from one specimen sequenced in a study of T-cell reconstitution after alpha-beta-depleted transplantation in children. Using unique molecular identifiers, the investigators prepared the TCRbeta library. Via MiXCR, TCRdb re-called the PCR reads, giving one row per CDR3 protein. The table has hundreds of thousands of distinct CDR3 sequences, 12% seen once. This sample comprised PBMCs from the stem cell graft donor, obtained from the stem cell graft. The source is a human donor who donated a stem cell graft to a child with acute lymphoblastic leukemia.

This rearrangement joins TRBV5-8 to TRBJ2-1; maybe TRBD2 (6 bases). Per the germline V gene, CDR1 is SGHTS and CDR2 is YDEGEE. CDR3 length: 16 residues. V shed 6 bases and J shed 0 bases, with 16 bases lying between them. The CDR3 region is CASTSRSSGSYNEQFF. CDR3 nucleotides: TGTGCCAGCACCTCACGGAGTAGCGGCTCCTACAATGAGCAGTTCTTC.

This clonotype was counted ten times or more. The CDR3 sequence: CSVEWGLTGNTIYF. In DNA, the CDR3 is TGCAGCGTTGAATGGGGGCTCACTGGAAACACCATATATTTT. The chain carries TRBV29-1 and TRBJ1-3; D might be TRBD1 (6 bases). The CDR3 loop spans 14 amino acids. The V gene lost 2 bases and the J gene lost 2 bases, with 10 bases spanning the gap. Germline V CDR1 and CDR2: SQVTM, ANQGSEA.

This clonotype was counted a few times. The chain employs TRBV11-2 and TRBJ2-5, with a weak D call TRBD2 (6 bases). CDR3 length: 15 residues. CDR1 is SGHAT, CDR2 FQNNGV, per germline. Trimming removed 3 bases at V and 1 base at J, with 12 bases between. The DNA of the CDR3 is TGTGCCAGCAGCTTTCGGCGGGGATCCCAAGAGACCCAGTACTTC. This sequence encodes CASSFRRGSQETQYF.

Concerning this clonotype: This may be a read error, as it is one base from a much larger clone. The J gene is TRBJ2-7, the V gene TRBV11-3; possibly TRBD2 for D (5 bases). With 2 bases removed from V and 2 bases from J, the gap between germline ends came to 13 bases. The CDR3 extends over 15 amino acids. Germline assignment: CDR1 SGHNT and CDR2 YENEEA. CDR3 amino acids: CASSLMPSNAYEQYF. CDR3 coding DNA: TGTGCCAGCAGCTTAATGCCTAGCAACGCCTACGAGCAGTACTTC.

This clonotype was detected many times. J is TRBJ2-3 and V is TRBV28, with 7 positions matching TRBD2. J was trimmed by 1 base and V by 6 bases; bases with no gene match: 7. CDR1 is MDHEN and CDR2 is SYDVKM in the germline V gene. CDR3 length: 15 residues. This CDR3 is CASSSGAGGTDTQYF. The CDR3 coding sequence is TGTGCCAGCAGCAGCGGGGCGGGGGGCACAGATACGCAGTATTTT.

Notes on this clonotype: This sequence may be a read error, since a much larger clone differs from it by one base. The V call is TRBV7-9, the J call TRBJ2-7; D perhaps matches TRBD1 (5 bases). This CDR3 is built from 14 residues. Germline V gene lookup returns CDR1 SEHNR and CDR2 FQNEAQ (reference sequence). Deletions cut 0 bases from V and 6 bases from J, with 12 bases between. The CDR3 DNA is TGTGCCAGCAGCTTAGCAGGGGTTCGCTGCGAGCAGTACTTC. The encoded protein is CASSLAGVRCEQYF.

This clonotype was recorded many times. The rearrangement uses TRBV29-1 and TRBJ2-7; 7 bases are shared with TRBD1. The germline CDR1 and CDR2 sequences are SQVTM and ANQGSEA. V shed 3 bases and J 1 base; nucleotides not matched to a gene: 3. The CDR3 runs 13 residues. The CDR3 loop reads CSVEEDRSYEQYF. The DNA of the CDR3 is TGCAGCGTTGAGGAGGACAGGTCCTACGAGCAGTACTTC.

This clonotype showed up many times. V and J are TRBV5-1 and TRBJ2-1; the D gene is possibly TRBD2 (6 bases). The CDR3 covers 17 residues. Per germline, CDR1 SGHRS and CDR2 YFSETQ. The V gene lost 4 bases and the J gene lost 4 bases, with 21 bases spanning the gap. The CDR3 bases are TGCGCCAGCAGCCCCCCTAGGGAGGCCTCTTTGTACAATGAGCAGTTCTTC. Protein sequence: CASSPPREASLYNEQFF.